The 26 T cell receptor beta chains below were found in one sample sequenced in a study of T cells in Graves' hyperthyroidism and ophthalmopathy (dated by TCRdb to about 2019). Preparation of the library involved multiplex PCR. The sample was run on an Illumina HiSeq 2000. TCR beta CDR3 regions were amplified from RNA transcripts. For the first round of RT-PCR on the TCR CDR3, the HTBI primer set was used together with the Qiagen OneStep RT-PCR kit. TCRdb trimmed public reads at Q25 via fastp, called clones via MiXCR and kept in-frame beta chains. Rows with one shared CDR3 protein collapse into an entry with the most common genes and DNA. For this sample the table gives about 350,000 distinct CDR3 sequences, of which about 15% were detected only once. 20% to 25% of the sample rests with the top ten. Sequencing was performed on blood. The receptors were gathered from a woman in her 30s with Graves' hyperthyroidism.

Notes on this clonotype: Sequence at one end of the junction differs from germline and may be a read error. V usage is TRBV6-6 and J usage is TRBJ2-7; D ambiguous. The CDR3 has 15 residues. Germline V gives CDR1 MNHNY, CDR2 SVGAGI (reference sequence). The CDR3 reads CAISYSTPTSYEQYF. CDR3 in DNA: TGTGCCATCAGTTACTCGACGCCCACGTCCTACGAGCAGTACTTC.

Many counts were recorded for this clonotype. The CDR3 sequence is CAWSVEAGEQFF. CDR3 bases: TGTGCCTGGAGTGTAGAGGCCGGTGAGCAGTTCTTC. The chain employs TRBV30 and TRBJ2-1; the D is unclear. Trimming took off 0 bases at V and 9 bases at J, with 9 bases between the two ends. CDR1 is GTSNPN and CDR2 is SVGIG in the germline V gene (reference sequence). CDR3 length: 12 residues. Filled out from reference TRBV30 and TRBJ2-1, the complete variable domain reads SQTIHQWPATLVQPVGSPLSLECTVEGTSNPNLYWYRQAAGRGLQLLFYSVGIGQISSEVPQNLSASRPQDRQFILSSKKLLLSDSGFYLCAWSVEAGEQFFGPGTRLTVL.

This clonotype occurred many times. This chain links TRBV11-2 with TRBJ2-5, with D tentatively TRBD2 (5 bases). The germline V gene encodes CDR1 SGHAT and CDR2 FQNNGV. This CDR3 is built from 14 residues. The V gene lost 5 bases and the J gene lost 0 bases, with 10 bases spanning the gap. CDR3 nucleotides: TGTGCCAGCAGCGGGGTAGCGAACCAAGAGACCCAGTACTTC. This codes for CASSGVANQETQYF.

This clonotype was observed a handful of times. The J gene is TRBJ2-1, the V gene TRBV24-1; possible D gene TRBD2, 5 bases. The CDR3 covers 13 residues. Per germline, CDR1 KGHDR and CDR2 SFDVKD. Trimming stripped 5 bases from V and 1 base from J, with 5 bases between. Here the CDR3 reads CATSAGSYNEQFF. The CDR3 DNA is TGTGCCACCAGTGCGGGGTCCTACAATGAGCAGTTCTTC.

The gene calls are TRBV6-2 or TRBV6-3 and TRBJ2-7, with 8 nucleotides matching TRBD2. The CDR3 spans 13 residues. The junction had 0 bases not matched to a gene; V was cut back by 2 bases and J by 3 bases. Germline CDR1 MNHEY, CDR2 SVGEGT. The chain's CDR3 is CASSYSGSYEQYF. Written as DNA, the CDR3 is TGTGCCAGCAGTTACAGCGGGAGCTACGAGCAGTACTTC.

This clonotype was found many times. The CDR3 region is CASRKGQSMNTEAFF. Written as DNA, the CDR3 is TGTGCCAGCAGGAAGGGACAGAGCATGAACACTGAAGCTTTCTTT. The chain is built from TRBV6-1 and TRBJ1-1; 7 nucleotides line up with TRBD1. Germline loops: CDR1 MNHNS, CDR2 SASEGT. The CDR3 extends over 15 amino acids. Unmatched junction bases numbered 7, after V lost 6 bases and J lost 0 bases.

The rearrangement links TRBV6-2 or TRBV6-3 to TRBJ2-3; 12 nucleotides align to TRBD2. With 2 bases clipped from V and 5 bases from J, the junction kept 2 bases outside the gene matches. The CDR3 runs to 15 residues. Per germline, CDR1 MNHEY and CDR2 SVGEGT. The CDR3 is CASSYRGLAGDTQYF. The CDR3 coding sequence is TGTGCCAGCAGTTACCGGGGACTAGCGGGAGATACGCAGTATTTT.

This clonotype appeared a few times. This CDR3 is CASSYSQGRTEAFF. Here the CDR3 DNA reads TGTGCCAGCAGTTACTCTCAGGGGCGCACTGAAGCTTTCTTT. V is TRBV6-2 or TRBV6-3 and J is TRBJ1-1; D possibly corresponds to TRBD1 (6 bases). CDR3 length equals 14 residues. Trimming cost V 0 bases and J 4 bases, with 9 bases left between them. From germline, CDR1 is MNHEY and CDR2 SVGEGT.

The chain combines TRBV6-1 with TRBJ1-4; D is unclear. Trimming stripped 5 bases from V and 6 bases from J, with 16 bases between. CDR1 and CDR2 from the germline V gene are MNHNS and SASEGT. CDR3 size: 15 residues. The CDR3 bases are TGTGCCAGCAGTTCCCAAGGTCCCGAACATGAAAAACTGTTTTTT. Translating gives CASSSQGPEHEKLFF.

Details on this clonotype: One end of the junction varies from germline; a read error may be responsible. Here the CDR3 DNA reads TGTGCCTGCAGTTTATATGGCGGGGGCAACGGCGGCTACACCTTC. Translated, it gives CACSLYGGGNGGYTF. The V call is TRBV28, the J call TRBJ1-2; D may be TRBD1 (6 bases). The CDR3 spans 15 residues. Germline V lookup: CDR1 MDHEN, CDR2 SYDVKM.

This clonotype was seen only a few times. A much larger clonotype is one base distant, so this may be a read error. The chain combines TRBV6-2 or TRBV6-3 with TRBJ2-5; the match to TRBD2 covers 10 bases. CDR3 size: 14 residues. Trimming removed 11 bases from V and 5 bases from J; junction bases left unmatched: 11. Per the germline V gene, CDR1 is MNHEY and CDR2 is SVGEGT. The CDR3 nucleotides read TGTGCCGGCGAACCTCTAGCGGGAGACGAGACCCAGTACTTC. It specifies CAGEPLAGDETQYF.

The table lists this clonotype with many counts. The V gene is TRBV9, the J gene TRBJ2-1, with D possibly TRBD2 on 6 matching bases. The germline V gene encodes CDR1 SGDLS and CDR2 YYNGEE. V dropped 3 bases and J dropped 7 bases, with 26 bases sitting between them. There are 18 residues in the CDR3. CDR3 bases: TGTGCCAGCAGCGCCTCCCAATCGAGGGGCAGGGCGGGGAATGAGCAGTTCTTC. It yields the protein CASSASQSRGRAGNEQFF.

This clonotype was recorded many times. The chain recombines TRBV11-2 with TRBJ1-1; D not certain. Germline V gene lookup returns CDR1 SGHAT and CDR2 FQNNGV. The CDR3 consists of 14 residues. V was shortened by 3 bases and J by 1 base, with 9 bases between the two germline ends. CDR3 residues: CASSFEGRNTEAFF. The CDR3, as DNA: TGTGCCAGCAGCTTCGAGGGAAGGAACACTGAAGCTTTCTTT.

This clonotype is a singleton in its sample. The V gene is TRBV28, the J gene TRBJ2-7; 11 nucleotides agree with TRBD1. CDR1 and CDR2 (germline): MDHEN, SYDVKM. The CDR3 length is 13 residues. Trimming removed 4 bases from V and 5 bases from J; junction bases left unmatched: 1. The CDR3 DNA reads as TGTGCCAGCAGTTGGACAGGGGGCCACGAGCAGTACTTC. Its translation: CASSWTGGHEQYF.

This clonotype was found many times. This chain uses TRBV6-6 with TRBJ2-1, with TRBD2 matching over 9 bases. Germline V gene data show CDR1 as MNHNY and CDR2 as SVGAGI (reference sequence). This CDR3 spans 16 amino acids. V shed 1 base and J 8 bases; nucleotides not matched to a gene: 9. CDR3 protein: CASSYFFGTSSDEQFF. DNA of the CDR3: TGTGCCAGCAGTTACTTTTTTGGGACTAGCAGCGATGAGCAGTTCTTC.

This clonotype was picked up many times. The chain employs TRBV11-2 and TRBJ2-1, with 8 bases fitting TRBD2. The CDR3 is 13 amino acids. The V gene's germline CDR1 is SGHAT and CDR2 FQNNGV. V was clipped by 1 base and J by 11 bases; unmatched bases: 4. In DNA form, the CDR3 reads TGTGCCAGCAGCTTAGCAGGACTAGCAAAGCAGTTCTTC. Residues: CASSLAGLAKQFF.

CDR3 sequence: CASSLTSGRYGRTDTQYF. The CDR3, as DNA: TGTGCCAGCAGCCTGACTAGCGGGAGATATGGGCGGACAGATACGCAGTATTTT. V usage is TRBV7-2 and J usage is TRBJ2-3; 12 nucleotides align to TRBD2. Germline V gene lookup returns CDR1 SGHTA and CDR2 FQGNSA. This CDR3 contains 18 residues. The J segment lost 3 bases and the V segment lost 5 bases, leaving 12 bases of the junction unmatched.

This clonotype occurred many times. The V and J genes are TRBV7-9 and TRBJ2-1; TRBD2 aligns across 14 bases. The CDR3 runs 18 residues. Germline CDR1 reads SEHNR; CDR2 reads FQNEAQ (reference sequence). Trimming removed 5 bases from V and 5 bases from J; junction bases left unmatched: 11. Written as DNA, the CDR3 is TGTGCCAGCAGCCTAGTGGGACTAGCGGGAGCACGGGACAATGAGCAGTTCTTC. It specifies CASSLVGLAGARDNEQFF.

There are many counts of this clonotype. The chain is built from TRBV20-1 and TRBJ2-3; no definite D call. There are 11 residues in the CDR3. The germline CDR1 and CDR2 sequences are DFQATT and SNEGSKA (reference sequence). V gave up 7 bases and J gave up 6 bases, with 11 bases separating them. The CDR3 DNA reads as TGCAGTGTTGAGCCCGGGGATACGCAGTATTTT. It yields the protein CSVEPGDTQYF.

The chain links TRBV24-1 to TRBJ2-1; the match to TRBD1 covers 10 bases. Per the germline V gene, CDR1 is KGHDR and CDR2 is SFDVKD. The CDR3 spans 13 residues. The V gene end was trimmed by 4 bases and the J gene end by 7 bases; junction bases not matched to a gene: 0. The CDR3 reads CATSEDRGNEQFF. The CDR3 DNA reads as TGTGCCACCAGTGAGGACAGGGGGAATGAGCAGTTCTTC.

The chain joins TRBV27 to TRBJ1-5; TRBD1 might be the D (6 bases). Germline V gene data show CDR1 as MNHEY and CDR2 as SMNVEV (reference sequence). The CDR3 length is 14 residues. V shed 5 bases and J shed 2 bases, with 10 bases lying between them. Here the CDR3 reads CASSQEGGNQPQHF. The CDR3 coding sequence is TGTGCCAGCAGTCAGGAGGGGGGCAATCAGCCCCAGCATTTT.

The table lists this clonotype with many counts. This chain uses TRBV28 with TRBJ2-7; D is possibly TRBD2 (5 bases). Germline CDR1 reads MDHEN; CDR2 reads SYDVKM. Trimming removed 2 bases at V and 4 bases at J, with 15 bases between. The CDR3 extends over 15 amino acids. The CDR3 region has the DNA TGTGCCAGCAGTTTACCCTCAGCGGCCTCGTACGAGCAGTACTTC. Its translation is CASSLPSAASYEQYF.

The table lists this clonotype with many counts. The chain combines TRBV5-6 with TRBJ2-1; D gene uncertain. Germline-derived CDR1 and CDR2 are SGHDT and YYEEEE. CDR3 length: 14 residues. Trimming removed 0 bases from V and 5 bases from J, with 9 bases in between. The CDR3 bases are TGTGCCAGCAGCTTGGGGGCAGGAGACAATGAGCAGTTCTTC. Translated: CASSLGAGDNEQFF.

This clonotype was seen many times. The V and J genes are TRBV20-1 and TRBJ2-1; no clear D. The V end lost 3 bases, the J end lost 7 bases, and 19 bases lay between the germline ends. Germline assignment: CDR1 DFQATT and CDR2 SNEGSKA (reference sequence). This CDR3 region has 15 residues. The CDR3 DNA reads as TGCAGTGCTAGTCGTTCGGCTCCAGCCGAGAATGAGCAGTTCTTC. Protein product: CSASRSAPAENEQFF.

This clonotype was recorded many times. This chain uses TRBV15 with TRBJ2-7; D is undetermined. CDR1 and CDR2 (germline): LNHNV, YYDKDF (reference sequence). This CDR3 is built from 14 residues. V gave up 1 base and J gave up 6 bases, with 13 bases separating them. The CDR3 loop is CATSRVGKLGEQYF. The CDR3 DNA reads TGTGCCACCAGCAGAGTGGGGAAGTTGGGCGAGCAGTACTTC.

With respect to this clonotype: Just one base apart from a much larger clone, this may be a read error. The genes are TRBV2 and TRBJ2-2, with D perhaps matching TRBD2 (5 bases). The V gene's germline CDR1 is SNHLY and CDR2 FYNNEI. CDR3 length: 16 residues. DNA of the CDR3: TGTGCCAGCAGCTACCCGCGGGTAGCGAACACCGCGGAGCTGTTTTTT. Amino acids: CASSYPRVANTAELFF.